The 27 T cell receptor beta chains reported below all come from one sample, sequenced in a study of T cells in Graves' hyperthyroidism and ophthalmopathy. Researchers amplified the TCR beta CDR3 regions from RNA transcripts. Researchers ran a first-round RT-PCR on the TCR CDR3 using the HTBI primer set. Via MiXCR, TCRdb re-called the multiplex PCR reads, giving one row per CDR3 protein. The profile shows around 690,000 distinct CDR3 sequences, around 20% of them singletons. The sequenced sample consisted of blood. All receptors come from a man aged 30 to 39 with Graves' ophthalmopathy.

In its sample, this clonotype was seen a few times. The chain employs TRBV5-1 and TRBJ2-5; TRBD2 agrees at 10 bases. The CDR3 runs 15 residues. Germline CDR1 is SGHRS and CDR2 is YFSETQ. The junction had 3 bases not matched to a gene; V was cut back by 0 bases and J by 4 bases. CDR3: CASSLAASGRETQYF. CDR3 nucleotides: TGCGCCAGCAGCTTGGCGGCTAGCGGGAGAGAGACCCAGTACTTC.

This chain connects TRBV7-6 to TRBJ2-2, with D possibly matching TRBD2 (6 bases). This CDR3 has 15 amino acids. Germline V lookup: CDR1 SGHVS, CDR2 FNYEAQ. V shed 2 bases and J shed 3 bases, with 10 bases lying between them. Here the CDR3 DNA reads TGTGCCAGCAGCTTATGGGGGGTCGACACCGGGGAGCTGTTTTTT. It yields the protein CASSLWGVDTGELFF.

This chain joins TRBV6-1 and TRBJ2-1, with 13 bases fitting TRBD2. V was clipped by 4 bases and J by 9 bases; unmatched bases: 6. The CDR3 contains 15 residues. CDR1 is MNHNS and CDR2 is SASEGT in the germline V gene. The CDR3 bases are TGTGCCAGCAGTGCTAGGACTAGCGGGAGTGTTGAGCAGTTCTTC. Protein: CASSARTSGSVEQFF.

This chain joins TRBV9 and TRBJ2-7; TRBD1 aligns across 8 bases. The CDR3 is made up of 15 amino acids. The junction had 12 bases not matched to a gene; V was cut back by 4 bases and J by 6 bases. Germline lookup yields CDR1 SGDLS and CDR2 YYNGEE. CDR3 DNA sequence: TGTGCCAGCAGCCTCACCAGGGGGCCTGAGGGCGAGCAGTACTTC. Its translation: CASSLTRGPEGEQYF.

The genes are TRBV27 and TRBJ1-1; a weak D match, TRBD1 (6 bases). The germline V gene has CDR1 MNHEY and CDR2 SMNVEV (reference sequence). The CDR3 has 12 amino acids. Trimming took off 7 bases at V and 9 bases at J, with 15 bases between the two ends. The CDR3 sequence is CASTSGTNQAFF. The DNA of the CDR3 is TGTGCCAGCACGTCTGGGACAAACCAAGCTTTCTTT.

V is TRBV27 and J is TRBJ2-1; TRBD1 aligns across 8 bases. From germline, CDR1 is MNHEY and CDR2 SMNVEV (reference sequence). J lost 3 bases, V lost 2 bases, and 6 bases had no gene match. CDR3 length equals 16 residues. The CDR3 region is CASSLPPGGNYNEQFF. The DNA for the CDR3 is TGTGCCAGCAGTTTACCTCCAGGGGGCAACTACAATGAGCAGTTCTTC.

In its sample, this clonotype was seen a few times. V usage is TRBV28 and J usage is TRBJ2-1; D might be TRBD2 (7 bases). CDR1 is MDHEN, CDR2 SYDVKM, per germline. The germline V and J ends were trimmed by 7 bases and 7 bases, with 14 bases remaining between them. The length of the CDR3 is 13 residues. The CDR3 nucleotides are TGTGCCAGCAAAGGGGGAGGGGTAAATGAGCAGTTCTTC. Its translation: CASKGGGVNEQFF.

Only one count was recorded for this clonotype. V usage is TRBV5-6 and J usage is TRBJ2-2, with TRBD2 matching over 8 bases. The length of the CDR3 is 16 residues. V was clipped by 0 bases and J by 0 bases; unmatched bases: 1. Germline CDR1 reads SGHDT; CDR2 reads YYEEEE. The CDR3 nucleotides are TGTGCCAGCAGCTTGGAGCGGGGGACGAACACCGGGGAGCTGTTTTTT. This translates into CASSLERGTNTGELFF.

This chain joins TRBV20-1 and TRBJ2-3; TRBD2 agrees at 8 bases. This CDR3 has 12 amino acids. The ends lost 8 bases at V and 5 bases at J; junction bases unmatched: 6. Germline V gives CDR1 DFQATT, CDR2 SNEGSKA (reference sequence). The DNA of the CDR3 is TGCAGTTCCGGGAGGGCCGGAGATACGCAGTATTTT. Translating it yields CSSGRAGDTQYF.

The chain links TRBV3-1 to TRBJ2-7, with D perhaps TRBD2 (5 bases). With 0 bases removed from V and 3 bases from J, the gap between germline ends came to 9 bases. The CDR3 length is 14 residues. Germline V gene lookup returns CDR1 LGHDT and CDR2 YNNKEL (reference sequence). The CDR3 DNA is TGTGCCAGCAGCCAAGATCGAGCGGACTACGAGCAGTACTTC. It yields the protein CASSQDRADYEQYF.

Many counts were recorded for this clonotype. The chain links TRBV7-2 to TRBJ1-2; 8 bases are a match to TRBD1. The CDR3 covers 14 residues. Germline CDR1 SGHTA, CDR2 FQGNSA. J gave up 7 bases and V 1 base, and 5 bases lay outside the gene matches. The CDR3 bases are TGTGCCAGCAGCTTAGACGGACAGGGTCGTGGCTACACCTTC. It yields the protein CASSLDGQGRGYTF.

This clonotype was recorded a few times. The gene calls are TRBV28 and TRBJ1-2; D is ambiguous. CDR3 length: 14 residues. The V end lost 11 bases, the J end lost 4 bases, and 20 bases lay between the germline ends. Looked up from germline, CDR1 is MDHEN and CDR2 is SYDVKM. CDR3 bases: TGTGCCGCCGGGCCTTTACGGCAACGCTATGGCTACACCTTC. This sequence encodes CAAGPLRQRYGYTF.

The CDR3 here is CASSPEGHEQFF. CDR3 coding DNA: TGTGCCAGCAGCCCCGAGGGCCATGAGCAGTTCTTC. The rearrangement uses TRBV7-9 and TRBJ2-1; perhaps TRBD2 as D (5 bases). Per germline, CDR1 SEHNR and CDR2 FQNEAQ (reference sequence). The CDR3 is 12 residues long. V was cut by 5 bases and J by 8 bases, with 10 bases left in between.

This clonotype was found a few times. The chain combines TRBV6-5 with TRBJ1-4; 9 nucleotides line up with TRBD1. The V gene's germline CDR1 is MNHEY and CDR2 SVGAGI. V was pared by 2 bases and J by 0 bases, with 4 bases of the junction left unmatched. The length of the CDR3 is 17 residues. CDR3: CASSYLTGGATNEKLFF. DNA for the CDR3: TGTGCCAGCAGTTACCTTACAGGGGGCGCAACTAATGAAAAACTGTTTTTT.

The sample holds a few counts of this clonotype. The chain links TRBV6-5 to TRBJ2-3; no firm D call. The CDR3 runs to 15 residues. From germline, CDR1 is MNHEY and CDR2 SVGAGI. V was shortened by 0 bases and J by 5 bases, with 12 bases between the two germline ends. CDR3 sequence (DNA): TGTGCCAGCAGTTACTCGACCCCTTGGGGAGATACGCAGTATTTT. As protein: CASSYSTPWGDTQYF.

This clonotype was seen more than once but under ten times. CDR3 bases: TGCAGTGCTAGAGATTTGGCTAGCGGGAGGGAGGGGCAGTTCTTC. It specifies CSARDLASGREGQFF. The gene calls are TRBV20-1 and TRBJ2-1; TRBD2 matches 12 bases. The CDR3 length is 15 residues. Unmatched junction bases numbered 9, after V lost 0 bases and J lost 12 bases. CDR1 is DFQATT, CDR2 SNEGSKA, per germline (reference sequence).

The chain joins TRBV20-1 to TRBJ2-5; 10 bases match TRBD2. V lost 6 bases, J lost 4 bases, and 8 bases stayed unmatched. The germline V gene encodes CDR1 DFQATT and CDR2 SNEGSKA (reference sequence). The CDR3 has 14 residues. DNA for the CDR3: TGCAGTGCACAGGGACTAGCGAACGGAGAGACCCAGTACTTC. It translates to CSAQGLANGETQYF.

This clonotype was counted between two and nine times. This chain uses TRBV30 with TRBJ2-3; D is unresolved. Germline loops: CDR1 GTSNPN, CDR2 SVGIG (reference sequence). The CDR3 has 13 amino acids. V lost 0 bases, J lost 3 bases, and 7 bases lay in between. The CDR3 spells CAWSVSLTDTQYF. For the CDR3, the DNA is TGTGCCTGGAGTGTATCCCTTACAGATACGCAGTATTTT.

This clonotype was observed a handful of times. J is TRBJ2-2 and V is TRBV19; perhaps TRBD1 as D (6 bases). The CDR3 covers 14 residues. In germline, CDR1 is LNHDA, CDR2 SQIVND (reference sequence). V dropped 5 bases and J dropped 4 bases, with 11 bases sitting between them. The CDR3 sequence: CASSAGQSTGELFF. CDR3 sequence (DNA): TGTGCCAGTAGTGCAGGACAGTCCACCGGGGAGCTGTTTTTT.

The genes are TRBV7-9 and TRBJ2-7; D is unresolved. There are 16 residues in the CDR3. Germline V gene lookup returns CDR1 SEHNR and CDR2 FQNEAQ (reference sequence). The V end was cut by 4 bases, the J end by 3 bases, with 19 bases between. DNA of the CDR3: TGTGCCAGCAGCTCCCGGCGGAGCATGGTCCACTACGAGCAGTACTTC. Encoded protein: CASSSRRSMVHYEQYF.

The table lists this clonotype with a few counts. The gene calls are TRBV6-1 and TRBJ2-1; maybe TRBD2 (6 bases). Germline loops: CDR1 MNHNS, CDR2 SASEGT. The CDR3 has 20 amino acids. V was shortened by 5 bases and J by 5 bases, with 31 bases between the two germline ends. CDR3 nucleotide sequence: TGTGCCAGCAGTCCTAGCCGCGTCCCTTCACGGACACGGGAGAACAATGAGCAGTTCTTC. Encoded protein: CASSPSRVPSRTRENNEQFF.

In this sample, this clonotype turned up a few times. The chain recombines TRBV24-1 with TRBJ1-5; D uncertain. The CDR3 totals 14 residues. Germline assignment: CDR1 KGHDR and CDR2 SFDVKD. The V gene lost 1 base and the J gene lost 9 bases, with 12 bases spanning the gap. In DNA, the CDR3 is TGTGCCACCAGTGATTTCGGACCTTCGGCGCCCCAGCATTTT. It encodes CATSDFGPSAPQHF.

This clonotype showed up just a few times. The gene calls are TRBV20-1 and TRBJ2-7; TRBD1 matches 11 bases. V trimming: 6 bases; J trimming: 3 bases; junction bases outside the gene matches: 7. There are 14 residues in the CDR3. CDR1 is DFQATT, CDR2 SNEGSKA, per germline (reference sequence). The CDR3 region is CSAAGQGAFYEQYF. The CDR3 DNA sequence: TGCAGTGCCGCCGGACAGGGGGCTTTCTACGAGCAGTACTTC.

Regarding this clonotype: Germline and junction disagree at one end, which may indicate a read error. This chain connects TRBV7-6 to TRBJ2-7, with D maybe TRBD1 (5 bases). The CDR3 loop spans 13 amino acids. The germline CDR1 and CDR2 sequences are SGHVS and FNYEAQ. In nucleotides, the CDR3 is TGTGTCAGCAGCTTAGAATCAGGGAATGAGCAGTACTTC. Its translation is CVSSLESGNEQYF.

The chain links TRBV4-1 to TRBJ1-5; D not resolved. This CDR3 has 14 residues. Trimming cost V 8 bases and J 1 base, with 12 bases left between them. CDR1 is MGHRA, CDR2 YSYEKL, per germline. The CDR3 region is CASSTDMSNQPQHF. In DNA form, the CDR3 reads TGCGCCAGCTCAACGGATATGAGCAATCAGCCCCAGCATTTT.

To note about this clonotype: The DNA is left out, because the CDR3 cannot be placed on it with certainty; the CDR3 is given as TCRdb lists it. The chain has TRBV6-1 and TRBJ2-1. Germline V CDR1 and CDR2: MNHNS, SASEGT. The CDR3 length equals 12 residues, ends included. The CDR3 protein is CASSSLIPLQFF.

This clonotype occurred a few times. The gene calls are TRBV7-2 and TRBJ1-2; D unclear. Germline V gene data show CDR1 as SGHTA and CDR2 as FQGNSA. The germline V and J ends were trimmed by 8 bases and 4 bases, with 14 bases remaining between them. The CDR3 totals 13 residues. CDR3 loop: CASSSSRIYGYTF. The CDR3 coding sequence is TGTGCCAGCTCTTCTAGCAGGATCTATGGCTACACCTTC.